This TCR beta chain came from a study of CD8+ T cells in alopecia areata. Study-level background: Dosing with tofacitinib proceeded for 6 to 18 months, followed by 6 months off drug.

Reverse transcription of extracted RNA yielded cDNA, which provided the sequencing template. TCRdb keeps only in-frame clones here, not all; method: immunoSEQ multiplex PCR. The data show 200,000 to 250,000 clones, 50% to 65% seen once. The length of the CDR3 is 16 residues. Per germline, CDR1 SQVTM and CDR2 ANQGSEA. The germline V and J ends were trimmed by 4 bases and 0 bases, with 15 bases remaining between them. V usage is TRBV29-1 and J usage is TRBJ1-4; TRBD1 might be the D (6 bases). This TCR was recovered from a human donor with alopecia areata. Sequencing used CD4+ T cells sorted from blood, obtained at week 0. The CDR3 here is CSVAQGRFATNEKLFF. Written as DNA, the CDR3 is TGCAGCGTTGCACAGGGAAGATTCGCAACTAATGAAAAACTGTTTTTT.